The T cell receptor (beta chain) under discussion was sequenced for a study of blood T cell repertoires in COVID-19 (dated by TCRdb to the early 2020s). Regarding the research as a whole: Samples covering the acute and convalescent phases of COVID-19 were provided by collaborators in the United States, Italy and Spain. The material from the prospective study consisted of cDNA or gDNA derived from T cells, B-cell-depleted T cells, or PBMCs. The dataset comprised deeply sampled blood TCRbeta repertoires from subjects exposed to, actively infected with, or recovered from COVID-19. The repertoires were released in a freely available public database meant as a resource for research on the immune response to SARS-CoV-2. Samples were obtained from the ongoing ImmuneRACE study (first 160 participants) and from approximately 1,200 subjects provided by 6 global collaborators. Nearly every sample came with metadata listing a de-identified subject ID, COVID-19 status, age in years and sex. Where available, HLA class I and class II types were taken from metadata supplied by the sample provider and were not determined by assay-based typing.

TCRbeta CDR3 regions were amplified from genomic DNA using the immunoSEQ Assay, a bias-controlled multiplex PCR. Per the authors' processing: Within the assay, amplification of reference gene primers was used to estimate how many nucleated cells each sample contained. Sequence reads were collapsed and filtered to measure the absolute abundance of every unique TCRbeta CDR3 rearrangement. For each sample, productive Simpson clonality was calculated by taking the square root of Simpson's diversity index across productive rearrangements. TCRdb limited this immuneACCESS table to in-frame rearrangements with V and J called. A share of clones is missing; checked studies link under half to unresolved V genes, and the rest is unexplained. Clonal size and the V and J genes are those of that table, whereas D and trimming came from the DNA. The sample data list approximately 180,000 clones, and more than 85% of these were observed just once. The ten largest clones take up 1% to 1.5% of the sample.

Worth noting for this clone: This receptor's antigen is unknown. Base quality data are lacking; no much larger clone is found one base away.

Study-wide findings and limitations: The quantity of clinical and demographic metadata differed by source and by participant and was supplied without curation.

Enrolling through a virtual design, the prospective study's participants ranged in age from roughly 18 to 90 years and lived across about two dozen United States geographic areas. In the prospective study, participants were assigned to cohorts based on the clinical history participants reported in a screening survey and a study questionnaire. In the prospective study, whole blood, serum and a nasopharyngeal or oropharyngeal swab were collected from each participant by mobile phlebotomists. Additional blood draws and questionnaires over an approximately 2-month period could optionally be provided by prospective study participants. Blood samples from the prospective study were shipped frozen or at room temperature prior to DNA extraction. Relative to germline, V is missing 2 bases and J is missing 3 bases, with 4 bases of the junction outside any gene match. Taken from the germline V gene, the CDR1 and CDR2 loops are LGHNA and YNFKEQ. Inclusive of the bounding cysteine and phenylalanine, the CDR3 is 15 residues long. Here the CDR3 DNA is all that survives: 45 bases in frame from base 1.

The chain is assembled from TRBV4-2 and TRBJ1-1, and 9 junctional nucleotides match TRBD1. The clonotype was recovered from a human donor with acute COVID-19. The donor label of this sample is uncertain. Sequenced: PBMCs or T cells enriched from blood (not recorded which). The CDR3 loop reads CASSQPRTGDTEAFF. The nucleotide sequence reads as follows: TGTGCCAGCAGCCAACCTAGGACAGGGGACACTGAAGCTTTCTTT.